These 28 T cell receptor beta chains were all obtained from the same sample, sequenced in a study of blood T cells in healthy people across ages. A sample-barcoded 5' primer and a J-beta primer mix were used in a second PCR of roughly 6 to 11 cycles. MiXCR, applied by TCRdb to the 5' RACE reads, yields one record per CDR3 protein. Here the sample spans about 1.5 million distinct CDR3 sequences, 42% being singletons. Material: blood. The receptors stem from a woman in her late teens or twenties in good health.

The chain is built from TRBV5-1 and TRBJ2-7; D remains ambiguous. Germline assignment: CDR1 SGHRS and CDR2 YFSETQ. This CDR3 comprises 15 residues. Trimming shortened V by 2 bases and J by 0 bases, and 12 bases separated the two germline ends. The CDR3 here is CASSLFQWSSYEQYF. The CDR3 region has the DNA TGCGCCAGCAGCTTATTCCAGTGGAGCTCCTACGAGCAGTACTTC.

The chain joins TRBV12-5 to TRBJ2-2, with D unresolved. Trimming cost V 2 bases and J 3 bases, with 13 bases left between them. CDR3 length: 16 amino acids. Looked up from germline, CDR1 is LGHNT and CDR2 is FRNRAP. The DNA of the CDR3 is TGTGCTAGTGGTTTGCTTCACTTTTCCTACACCGGGGAGCTGTTTTTT. It is translated as CASGLLHFSYTGELFF.

This chain connects TRBV30 to TRBJ2-1; D perhaps matches TRBD2 (5 bases). The ends were cut back, 6 bases at V and 7 bases at J, with 19 bases in the middle. The CDR3 extends over 14 amino acids. Germline values: CDR1 GTSNPN, CDR2 SVGIG (reference sequence). CDR3 region: CACPAALLGNEQFF. The CDR3 DNA reads as TGTGCCTGTCCAGCGGCCCTTTTAGGAAATGAGCAGTTCTTC.

This chain links TRBV29-1 with TRBJ2-5; tentatively, D is TRBD2 (5 bases). There are 12 residues in the CDR3. CDR1 is SQVTM and CDR2 is ANQGSEA in the germline V gene. The V end lost 8 bases, the J end lost 1 base, and 11 bases lay between the germline ends. The DNA of the CDR3 is TGCAGCTATCGACGGGGCCAAGAGACCCAGTACTTC. Encoded protein: CSYRRGQETQYF.

This clonotype has just a few counts. The chain uses TRBV7-3 and TRBJ2-5, with a possible D match to TRBD2 (5 bases). The CDR3 consists of 12 residues. V was pared by 5 bases and J by 13 bases, with 17 bases between. Per germline, CDR1 SGHTA and CDR2 FQGTGA. In DNA, the CDR3 is TGTGCCAGCAGCCCCAACTCGGGATTGTTGTACTTC. It encodes CASSPNSGLLYF.

This clonotype was counted a single time. As DNA, the CDR3 is TGTGCCAGCAGCTCCAGCGGGAGCCTTTCCTACAATGAGCAGTTCTTC. Amino acids: CASSSSGSLSYNEQFF. V and J are TRBV7-2 and TRBJ2-1; 8 bases match TRBD2. The CDR3 extends over 16 amino acids. J lost 1 base, V lost 4 bases, and 6 bases had no gene match. Germline lookup yields CDR1 SGHTA and CDR2 FQGNSA.

This chain links TRBV20-1 with TRBJ1-5, with D unclear. V was trimmed by 3 bases and J by 6 bases, leaving 9 bases between them. The germline V gene has CDR1 DFQATT and CDR2 SNEGSKA (reference sequence). This CDR3 is 12 amino acids long. In DNA, the CDR3 is TGCAGTGCTAGCCCGTTAACTCAGCCCCAGCATTTT. It specifies CSASPLTQPQHF.

This clonotype was seen more than once but under ten times. The rearrangement links TRBV4-1 to TRBJ2-3, with D possibly being TRBD1 (6 bases). The CDR3 runs 17 residues. CDR1 and CDR2 from the germline V gene are MGHRA and YSYEKL. V was trimmed by 0 bases and J by 3 bases, leaving 16 bases between them. The CDR3 nucleotides read TGCGCCAGCAGCCAAGATTATCGACAGGTCAGGACAGATACGCAGTATTTT. Translated, it gives CASSQDYRQVRTDTQYF.

The chain recombines TRBV6-5 with TRBJ2-1; 7 nucleotides align to TRBD2. The CDR3 covers 14 residues. Trimming removed 1 base from V and 10 bases from J; junction bases left unmatched: 7. Germline-derived CDR1 and CDR2 are MNHEY and SVGAGI. The chain's CDR3 is CASSYWRGNGEQFF. For the CDR3, the DNA is TGTGCCAGCAGTTACTGGCGGGGGAACGGGGAGCAGTTCTTC.

This clonotype showed up just a few times. The chain recombines TRBV2 with TRBJ2-7; D is ambiguous. The ends were cut back, 1 base at V and 2 bases at J, with 9 bases in the middle. Looked up from germline, CDR1 is SNHLY and CDR2 is FYNNEI. The CDR3 is 14 residues long. The CDR3: CASSEVVRAYEQYF. The CDR3 DNA sequence: TGTGCCAGCAGTGAAGTGGTCAGAGCCTACGAGCAGTACTTC.

The chain links TRBV28 to TRBJ2-7, with 14 bases matching TRBD2. Germline assignment: CDR1 MDHEN and CDR2 SYDVKM. V was pared by 2 bases and J by 0 bases, with 6 bases of the junction left unmatched. The CDR3 sequence is 18 residues long. In nucleotides, the CDR3 is TGTGCCAGCAGTTTACCCCAGACTAGCGGGAGGGCCTCCTACGAGCAGTACTTC. It translates to CASSLPQTSGRASYEQYF.

In this sample, this clonotype turned up a few times. The V gene is TRBV6-2 or TRBV6-3, the J gene TRBJ2-7, with D possibly being TRBD1 (6 bases). The germline V gene has CDR1 MNHEY and CDR2 SVGEGT. Trimming took off 1 base at V and 0 bases at J, with 7 bases between the two ends. The CDR3 loop spans 14 amino acids. The CDR3 coding sequence is TGTGCCAGCAGTTACTTAGGGGGCTCCTACGAGCAGTACTTC. Translated: CASSYLGGSYEQYF.

This chain connects TRBV5-1 to TRBJ1-1; no clear D gene. CDR1 is SGHRS and CDR2 is YFSETQ in the germline V gene. CDR3 size: 16 residues. Trimming removed 1 base from V and 5 bases from J, with 18 bases in between. The CDR3 spells CASSLNVGSRRTEAFF. The CDR3, as DNA: TGCGCCAGCAGCTTGAATGTCGGGTCGAGGAGAACTGAAGCTTTCTTT.

The rearrangement links TRBV27 to TRBJ1-1; D remains ambiguous. This CDR3 spans 15 amino acids. CDR1 is MNHEY, CDR2 SMNVEV, per germline (reference sequence). Deletions cut 2 bases from V and 6 bases from J, with 16 bases between. The CDR3 region is CASSLAGHWAAEAFF. The CDR3 bases are TGTGCCAGCAGTTTAGCTGGCCACTGGGCCGCTGAAGCTTTCTTT.

The chain employs TRBV5-5 and TRBJ2-1; maybe TRBD2 (6 bases). The J call may be incorrect, as the DNA end agrees better with TRBJ2-7. This CDR3 has 16 amino acids. Germline V gene sequence: CDR1 SGHKS, CDR2 YYEKEE (reference sequence). CDR3 bases: TGTGCCAGCAGCAGTAGGACTACGAGCTCCTACAATGAGCAGTACTTC. This gives the protein CASSSRTTSSYNEQYF.

This clonotype was seen only a few times. The junction shows a germline mismatch at one end, possibly a read error. This rearrangement joins TRBV7-7 to TRBJ2-2; TRBD1 aligns across 9 bases. Germline V lookup: CDR1 SSHAT, CDR2 FNYEAQ (reference sequence). There are 14 residues in the CDR3. CDR3 nucleotides: TGTGCTAGCAGCTCGACAGGGGGCACCGGGGAGCTGTTTTTT. Protein: CASSSTGGTGELFF.

The chain carries TRBV27 and TRBJ1-2; the D gene is possibly TRBD1 (6 bases). The CDR3 is made up of 16 amino acids. V shed 6 bases and J shed 6 bases, with 23 bases lying between them. Germline V gene data show CDR1 as MNHEY and CDR2 as SMNVEV (reference sequence). In DNA form, the CDR3 reads TGTGCCAGCAGACGAATGGGGACATCGGTAGTCCATGGCTACACCTTC. The encoded protein is CASRRMGTSVVHGYTF.

The chain recombines TRBV19 with TRBJ2-7; 8 bases line up with TRBD1. Trimming at V came to 5 bases and at J to 5 bases, leaving 11 bases not matched to a gene. Germline V CDR1 and CDR2: LNHDA, SQIVND (reference sequence). This CDR3 spans 15 amino acids. The CDR3 reads CASSVGQGVPHEQYF. Here the CDR3 DNA reads TGTGCCAGTAGTGTCGGACAGGGAGTTCCACACGAGCAGTACTTC. The whole variable domain, remainder taken from reference TRBV19 and TRBJ2-7, is DGGITQSPKYLFRKEGQNVTLSCEQNLNHDAMYWYRQDPGQGLRLIYYSQIVNDFQKGDIAEGYSVSREKKESFPLTVTSAQKNPTAFYLCASSVGQGVPHEQYFGPGTRLTVT.

The gene calls are TRBV5-1 and TRBJ1-1; 8 nucleotides agree with TRBD1. Germline V lookup: CDR1 SGHRS, CDR2 YFSETQ. With V trimmed by 3 bases and J by 3 bases, 4 bases remained unmatched. CDR3 size: 14 residues. The CDR3, as DNA: TGCGCCAGCAGCTGGACAGGGTCGGACACTGAAGCTTTCTTT. Amino acid sequence: CASSWTGSDTEAFF.

V is TRBV7-2 and J is TRBJ2-4; D may match TRBD1 or TRBD2 (5 bases each). This CDR3 is built from 16 residues. The V gene lost 4 bases and the J gene lost 0 bases, with 13 bases spanning the gap. Germline values: CDR1 SGHTA, CDR2 FQGNSA. CDR3 residues: CASSSYGTKAKNIQYF. The CDR3 DNA reads as TGTGCCAGCAGCTCGTACGGGACCAAAGCCAAAAACATTCAGTACTTC. Full variable domain (outside the CDR3, taken from reference TRBV7-2 and TRBJ2-4): GAGVSQSPSNKVTEKGKDVELRCDPISGHTALYWYRQSLGQGLEFLIYFQGNSAPDKSGLPSDRFSAERTGGSVSTLTIQRTQQEDSAVYLCASSSYGTKAKNIQYFGAGTRLSVL.

The V call is TRBV7-9, the J call TRBJ2-7; 9 bases match TRBD1. The CDR3 extends over 15 amino acids. The germline gives CDR1 SEHNR, CDR2 FQNEAQ (reference sequence). V was pared by 0 bases and J by 5 bases, with 5 bases of the junction left unmatched. CDR3 sequence reads: CASSLAGTGKHEQYF. In DNA form, the CDR3 reads TGTGCCAGCAGCTTAGCAGGGACAGGGAAGCACGAGCAGTACTTC.

The J gene is TRBJ1-2, the V gene TRBV2; 7 bases are shared with TRBD1. V was pared by 4 bases and J by 7 bases, with 3 bases of the junction left unmatched. Per germline, CDR1 SNHLY and CDR2 FYNNEI. The CDR3 runs 12 residues. CDR3 nucleotides: TGTGCCAGCAGTGGGGACAGCCGTGGCTACACCTTC. It encodes CASSGDSRGYTF.

The V and J genes are TRBV2 and TRBJ2-5; 9 nucleotides match TRBD2. Trimming cost V 1 base and J 11 bases; bases outside gene matches: 14. The CDR3 is 16 amino acids. Per the germline V gene, CDR1 is SNHLY and CDR2 is FYNNEI. The CDR3, as DNA: TGTGCCAGCAGTGAAGTGGGACTAGCTTTGCACAATGAGCAGTACTTC. Translating it yields CASSEVGLALHNEQYF.

This clonotype was recorded a few times. This rearrangement joins TRBV7-2 to TRBJ2-7, with 9 bases that match TRBD2. Per germline, CDR1 SGHTA and CDR2 FQGNSA. V lost 5 bases and J lost 9; bases outside the gene matches: 11. The CDR3 length is 14 residues. The CDR3 DNA follows: TGTGCCAGCAGCCCCGGGACTAGCTTTGGGGGGCAGTACTTC. Its protein product is CASSPGTSFGGQYF. Complete variable domain (other parts from reference TRBV7-2 and TRBJ2-7): GAGVSQSPSNKVTEKGKDVELRCDPISGHTALYWYRQSLGQGLEFLIYFQGNSAPDKSGLPSDRFSAERTGGSVSTLTIQRTQQEDSAVYLCASSPGTSFGGQYFGPGTRLTVT.

The chain combines TRBV20-1 with TRBJ2-3; no reliable D call. Trimming stripped 6 bases from V and 6 bases from J, with 7 bases between. The CDR3 loop spans 10 amino acids. Germline assignment: CDR1 DFQATT and CDR2 SNEGSKA (reference sequence). The CDR3 bases are TGCAGTGCCCCCCGGGATACGCAGTATTTT. It is translated as CSAPRDTQYF.

The rearrangement uses TRBV12-3 or TRBV12-4 and TRBJ2-5, with D unclear. V lost 6 bases and J lost 5, with 13 bases in between. There are 13 residues in the CDR3. CDR3 nucleotide sequence: TGTGCCAGCAGACCACTACCAGCGGAGACCCAGTACTTC. Its translation is CASRPLPAETQYF.

V usage is TRBV12-3 or TRBV12-4 and J usage is TRBJ1-1; D might be TRBD1 (6 bases). V was cut by 6 bases and J by 0 bases, with 20 bases left in between. This CDR3 contains 17 residues. In nucleotides, the CDR3 is TGTGCCAGCAGAAACTCGTTTGGGGGCTGGATGAACACTGAAGCTTTCTTT. It is translated as CASRNSFGGWMNTEAFF.

This clonotype turned up a few times. A read error is possible here, since a much larger clone lies one base away. The chain employs TRBV7-2 and TRBJ2-1; 10 bases line up with TRBD2. The junction had 3 bases not matched to a gene; V was cut back by 5 bases and J by 2 bases. CDR3 length: 15 residues. Germline CDR1 and CDR2: SGHTA and FQGNSA. Here the CDR3 reads CASSPSGSAYNEQFF. The CDR3 DNA reads as TGTGCCAGCAGCCCTAGCGGGAGCGCCTACAATGAGCAGTTCTTC.